These 20 T cell receptor beta chains were sequenced from one sample in a study of sequential checkpoint blockade in melanoma. Treatment denoted: randomized to nivolumab then ipilimumab (arm A) or the reverse (arm B). The repertoire was sequenced with immunoSEQ multiplex PCR; TCRdb's copy has only in-frame clones and lacks some. The table has 20,000 or so clones, approximately 72% seen once; the top ten hold 35% to 40%. The sample was CD8+ T cells sorted from blood (inferred from file names), taken from a patient given nivolumab and ipilimumab in sequence. All receptors derive from a human donor with melanoma.

This sequence joins TRBV28 and TRBJ1-5; D gene uncertain. V was cut by 2 bases and J by 0 bases, with 2 bases left in between. Per germline, CDR1 MDHEN and CDR2 SYDVKM. This CDR3 is built from 13 residues. In DNA, the CDR3 is TGTGCCAGCAGTTTACTTAGCAATCAGCCCCAGCATTTT. Residues: CASSLLSNQPQHF.

The chain joins TRBV14 to TRBJ2-7, with 7 positions matching TRBD1. V shed 0 bases and J 3 bases; nucleotides not matched to a gene: 8. Germline V gene lookup returns CDR1 SGHDN and CDR2 FVKESK. The CDR3 contains 16 residues. The CDR3 DNA is TGTGCCAGCAGCCAAGATTACGCCAGGGGGTACTACGAGCAGTACTTC. It is translated as CASSQDYARGYYEQYF.

J is TRBJ1-6 and V is TRBV5-1, with 7 bases lining up with TRBD1. The CDR3 loop spans 15 amino acids. V lost 3 bases, J lost 8 bases, and 8 bases stayed unmatched. From germline, CDR1 is SGHRS and CDR2 YFSETQ. CDR3 DNA: TGCGCCAGCAGCTCACGACAGGGTGGGGATTCACCCCTCCACTTT. Its translation: CASSSRQGGDSPLHF.

V usage is TRBV5-6 and J usage is TRBJ1-2; D uncertain. Germline V lookup: CDR1 SGHDT, CDR2 YYEEEE. The CDR3 spans 15 residues. The V gene lost 1 base and the J gene lost 4 bases, with 14 bases spanning the gap. The chain's CDR3 is CASSLNAGSVYGYTF. CDR3 sequence (DNA): TGTGCCAGCAGCTTGAACGCAGGCTCCGTCTATGGCTACACCTTC.

The gene calls are TRBV19 and TRBJ1-4; perhaps TRBD1 as D (5 bases). V lost 7 bases and J 1 base, leaving 13 bases between the germline ends. The CDR3 has 15 amino acids. CDR1 and CDR2 (germline): LNHDA, SQIVND (reference sequence). DNA for the CDR3: TGTGCCAGTACCATAACAAGGGGAACTAATGAAAAACTGTTTTTT. This sequence encodes CASTITRGTNEKLFF.

CDR3: CASRSGQGAPEAFF. The CDR3 DNA follows: TGTGCCAGCAGATCAGGACAGGGGGCGCCTGAAGCTTTCTTT. The J gene is TRBJ1-1, the V gene TRBV13; 11 nucleotides match TRBD1. Losses at the gene ends were 6 bases for V and 6 bases for J; bases not matched to a gene: 6. CDR1 is PRHDT and CDR2 is FYEKMQ in the germline V gene (reference sequence). The CDR3 loop spans 14 amino acids.

The chain couples TRBV10-3 to TRBJ1-1, with 10 bases that match TRBD1. The CDR3 sequence is 14 residues long. J lost 1 base, V lost 6 bases, and 2 bases had no gene match. Germline loops: CDR1 ENHRY, CDR2 SYGVKD. The CDR3 loop is CAIRGTGENTEAFF. CDR3 sequence (DNA): TGTGCCATCAGGGGGACAGGGGAGAACACTGAAGCTTTCTTT.

This chain joins TRBV7-9 and TRBJ1-5, with 10 bases lining up with TRBD1. V shed 1 base, J shed 6 bases, and the junction held 3 bases outside the gene matches. The CDR3 consists of 15 residues. Germline V gene lookup returns CDR1 SEHNR and CDR2 FQNEAQ (reference sequence). The CDR3 sequence is CASSLGGQGIQPQHF. DNA for the CDR3: TGTGCCAGCAGCTTAGGGGGACAGGGGATTCAGCCCCAGCATTTT.

The chain recombines TRBV11-2 with TRBJ1-1; TRBD1 is a possible D gene (5 bases). CDR3 size: 15 residues. Germline V gene lookup returns CDR1 SGHAT and CDR2 FQNNGV. V lost 0 bases, J lost 3 bases, and 11 bases lay in between. The CDR3 here is CASSLEPGGDTEAFF. The CDR3 DNA sequence: TGTGCCAGCAGCTTAGAACCGGGGGGAGACACTGAAGCTTTCTTT.

The chain carries TRBV27 and TRBJ2-5; 7 positions agree with TRBD2. The junction had 10 bases not matched to a gene; V was cut back by 10 bases and J by 5 bases. This CDR3 spans 13 amino acids. Looked up from germline, CDR1 is MNHEY and CDR2 is SMNVEV (reference sequence). CDR3 amino acids: CATGGAGVETQYF. Written as DNA, the CDR3 is TGTGCCACCGGCGGGGCGGGGGTGGAGACCCAGTACTTC.

The genes are TRBV7-8 and TRBJ1-1; tentative D call: TRBD1 (5 bases). V lost 3 bases to trimming and J lost 6 bases, with 11 bases between them. This CDR3 has 13 residues. Germline V gene lookup returns CDR1 SGHVS and CDR2 FQNEAQ. CDR3 coding DNA: TGTGCCAGCAGCTTCCAGGGCTACTCTGAAGCTTTCTTT. Its protein is CASSFQGYSEAFF.

This clone was counted only a few times. J is TRBJ2-1 and V is TRBV7-3; D is perhaps TRBD2 (5 bases). Germline-derived CDR1 and CDR2 are SGHTA and FQGTGA. The CDR3 has 18 amino acids. Trimming stripped 5 bases from V and 4 bases from J, with 24 bases between. CDR3: CASSHTPRSGKDYNEQFF. CDR3 nucleotides: TGTGCCAGCAGCCACACCCCTAGGTCCGGGAAGGATTACAATGAGCAGTTCTTC.

V gene TRBV4-1 combines with J gene TRBJ2-3, with TRBD1 matching over 7 bases. Germline V gives CDR1 MGHRA, CDR2 YSYEKL. The CDR3 length is 14 residues. Losses at the gene ends were 6 bases for V and 1 base for J; bases not matched to a gene: 4. The CDR3 is CASSRGQGTDTQYF. In DNA, the CDR3 is TGCGCCAGCAGTCGAGGACAGGGCACAGATACGCAGTATTTT.

The chain carries TRBV30 and TRBJ2-7; no reliable D call. Per the germline V gene, CDR1 is GTSNPN and CDR2 is SVGIG (reference sequence). The V end lost 0 bases, the J end lost 5 bases, and 8 bases lay between the germline ends. CDR3 length: 12 amino acids. The CDR3 here is CAWSVLGHEQYF. The CDR3 nucleotides are TGTGCCTGGAGTGTCTTGGGCCACGAGCAGTACTTC.

The rearrangement uses TRBV11-2 and TRBJ1-1; possibly TRBD1 for D (5 bases). Trimming took off 3 bases at V and 6 bases at J, with 11 bases between the two ends. This CDR3 has 13 residues. Germline CDR1 is SGHAT and CDR2 is FQNNGV. The CDR3, as DNA: TGTGCCAGCAGCTTCCAGGGCTACTCTGAAGCTTTCTTT. It is translated as CASSFQGYSEAFF.

This clone was counted only a few times. V gene TRBV7-9 combines with J gene TRBJ1-6; 9 bases are shared with TRBD1. Germline values: CDR1 SEHNR, CDR2 FQNEAQ (reference sequence). This CDR3 is 15 amino acids long. Trimming at V came to 4 bases and at J to 7 bases, leaving 5 bases not matched to a gene. The CDR3 DNA follows: TGTGCCAGCAGCTGGACAGGGGCCGACAATTCACCCCTCCACTTT. This codes for CASSWTGADNSPLHF.

This clone was counted once. The chain has TRBV29-1 and TRBJ2-7; a possible D gene is TRBD1 (6 bases). V dropped 4 bases and J dropped 1 base, with 14 bases sitting between them. Per germline, CDR1 SQVTM and CDR2 ANQGSEA. This CDR3 is built from 14 residues. The CDR3 loop reads CSVVEQGKSYEQYF. As DNA, the CDR3 is TGCAGCGTTGTAGAACAGGGCAAATCCTACGAGCAGTACTTC.

V usage is TRBV6-1 and J usage is TRBJ1-4; TRBD1 aligns across 7 bases. This CDR3 is 13 amino acids long. J lost 7 bases, V lost 6 bases, and 5 bases had no gene match. CDR1 is MNHNS, CDR2 SASEGT, per germline. Here the CDR3 reads CASRRGLTEKLFF. The CDR3 DNA sequence: TGTGCCAGCAGAAGGGGGCTTACTGAAAAACTGTTTTTT.

This clone was seen only once. The chain is built from TRBV5-6 and TRBJ1-2; 7 bases line up with TRBD1. The J segment lost 8 bases and the V segment lost 4 bases, leaving 11 bases of the junction unmatched. This CDR3 is built from 14 residues. CDR1 SGHDT and CDR2 YYEEEE come from the germline V gene. The CDR3 loop is CASSPRDSDDGYTF. In nucleotides, the CDR3 is TGTGCCAGCAGCCCCCGGGACAGTGATGACGGCTACACCTTC.

The V gene is TRBV11-2, the J gene TRBJ1-5, with TRBD1 matching 7 bases. The trim removed 1 base at V and 5 bases at J, leaving 5 bases unmatched. The CDR3 extends over 15 amino acids. Germline loops: CDR1 SGHAT, CDR2 FQNNGV. The CDR3: CASSLARDSDQPQHF. In nucleotides, the CDR3 is TGTGCCAGCAGCTTAGCGCGGGACAGCGATCAGCCCCAGCATTTT.